The entry below gives a single T cell receptor (beta chain) sequence along with its context. Methods used by the authors: It was from reference gene primer amplification that nucleated cell counts were estimated. Here immunoSEQ multiplex PCR was the method, and the copy in TCRdb shows in-frame clones only, minus some. V and J calls and clone size are as listed in that table; D and trimming were resolved from the DNA. The sample consists of 9,500 to 11,000 clones, about nine tenths of them appearing once. The data are from a study of blood T cell repertoires in COVID-19. Across the study: Italy, Spain and the United States were the sources of the convalescent and acute COVID-19 samples. Sample material is recorded as cDNA or gDNA derived from T cells, B-cell-depleted T cells, or PBMCs.

V shed 5 bases, J shed 0 bases, and the junction held 5 bases outside the gene matches. The CDR3 sequence is 16 residues long. Per the germline V gene, CDR1 is MNHEY and CDR2 is SMNVEV (reference sequence). The receptor was isolated from a human donor in a cohort sampled during active COVID-19. The sample comprised peripheral blood. The chain joins TRBV27 to TRBJ1-5; 9 nucleotides agree with TRBD1. The CDR3 DNA is TGTGCCAGCAGTCCACGGACAGGGGTTAGCAATCAGCCCCAGCATTTT. Translation gives CASSPRTGVSNQPQHF.